This TCR beta chain was captured by sequencing in a study of T cells in Graves' hyperthyroidism and ophthalmopathy. In the study overall: Staff took peripheral blood when the initial diagnosis was made, before any treatment began. Study results and caveats: Expanded thyroid clonotypes (above 0.001) were mostly also found in blood.

This CDR3 has 15 amino acids. The junction had 5 bases not matched to a gene; V was cut back by 2 bases and J by 2 bases. Germline CDR1 is SGHDN and CDR2 is FVKESK. RNA transcripts were the template for amplifying TCR beta CDR3 regions. HTBI primers were used for first-round RT-PCR of the TCR CDR3. TCRdb independently ran MiXCR on the multiplex PCR reads; one entry per CDR3 protein. The table includes roughly 160,000 distinct CDR3 sequences, about 9.4% detected once. The sample holds many counts of this clonotype. The antigen is undetermined. Newly diagnosed hyperthyroidism patients aged 18 to 65 years had disease lasting under 2 months. Reasons for excluding patients were uncontrolled infection, other autoimmune disease, pregnancy or lactation.

This TCR came from a woman between 18 and 29 years old with Graves' hyperthyroidism that later progressed to Graves' ophthalmopathy. What was sequenced was blood. This rearrangement joins TRBV14 to TRBJ1-2; 7 nucleotides line up with TRBD1. The CDR3 nucleotides are TGTGCCAGCAGCCAACGAACAGGGGCAAACTATGGCTACACCTTC. It yields the protein CASSQRTGANYGYTF. Together with reference TRBV14 and TRBJ1-2, the CDR3 gives the full variable domain: EAGVTQFPSHSVIEKGQTVTLRCDPISGHDNLYWYRRVMGKEIKFLLHFVKESKQDESGMPNNRFLAERTGGTYSTLKVQPAELEDSGVYFCASSQRTGANYGYTFGSGTRLTVV.